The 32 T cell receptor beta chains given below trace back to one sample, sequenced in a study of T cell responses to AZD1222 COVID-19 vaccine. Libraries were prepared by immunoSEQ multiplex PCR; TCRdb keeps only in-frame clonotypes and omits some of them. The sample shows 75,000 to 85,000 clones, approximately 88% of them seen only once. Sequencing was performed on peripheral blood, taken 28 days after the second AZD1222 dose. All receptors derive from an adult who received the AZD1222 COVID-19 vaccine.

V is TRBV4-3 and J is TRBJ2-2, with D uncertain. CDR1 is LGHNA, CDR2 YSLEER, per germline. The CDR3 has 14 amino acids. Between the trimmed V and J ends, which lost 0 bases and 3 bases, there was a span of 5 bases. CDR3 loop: CASSQDGDTGELFF. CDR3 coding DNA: TGCGCCAGCAGCCAAGATGGGGACACCGGGGAGCTGTTTTTT.

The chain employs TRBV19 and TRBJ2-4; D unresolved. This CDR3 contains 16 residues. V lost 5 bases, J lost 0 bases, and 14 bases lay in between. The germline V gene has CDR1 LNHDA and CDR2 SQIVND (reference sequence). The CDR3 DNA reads TGTGCCAGTAGTCTTTCAGGCCCCCTAGCCAAAAACATTCAGTACTTC. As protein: CASSLSGPLAKNIQYF.

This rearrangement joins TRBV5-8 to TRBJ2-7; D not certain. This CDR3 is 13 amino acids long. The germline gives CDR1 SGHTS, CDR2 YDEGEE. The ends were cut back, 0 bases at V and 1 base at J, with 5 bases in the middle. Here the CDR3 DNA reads TGTGCCAGCAGCTTGGTCCGGTCCTACGAGCAGTACTTC. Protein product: CASSLVRSYEQYF. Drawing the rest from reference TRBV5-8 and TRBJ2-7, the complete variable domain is EAGVTQSPTHLIKTRGQQATLRCSPISGHTSVYWYQQALGLGLQFLLWYDEGEERNRGNFPPRFSGRQFPNYSSELNVNALELEDSALYLCASSLVRSYEQYFGPGTRLTVT.

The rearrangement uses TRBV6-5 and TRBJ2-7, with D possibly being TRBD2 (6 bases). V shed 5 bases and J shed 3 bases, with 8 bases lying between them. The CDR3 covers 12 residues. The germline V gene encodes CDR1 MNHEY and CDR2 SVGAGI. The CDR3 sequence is CASSRGGYEQYF. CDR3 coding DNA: TGTGCCAGCAGTAGGGGAGGCTACGAGCAGTACTTC.

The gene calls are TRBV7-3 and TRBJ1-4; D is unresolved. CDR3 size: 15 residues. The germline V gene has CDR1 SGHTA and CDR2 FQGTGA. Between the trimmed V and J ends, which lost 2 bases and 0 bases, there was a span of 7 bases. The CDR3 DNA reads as TGTGCCAGCAGCTTATTCGCAGCAACTAATGAAAAACTGTTTTTT. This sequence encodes CASSLFAATNEKLFF.

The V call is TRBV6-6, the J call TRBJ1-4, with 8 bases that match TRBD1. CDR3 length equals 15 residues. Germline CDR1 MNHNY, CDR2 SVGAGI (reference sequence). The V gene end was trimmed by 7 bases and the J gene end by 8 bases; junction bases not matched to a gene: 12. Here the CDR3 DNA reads TGTGCCAGCATTACAACAGGGGGAGAGGGCGAAAAACTGTTTTTT. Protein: CASITTGGEGEKLFF.

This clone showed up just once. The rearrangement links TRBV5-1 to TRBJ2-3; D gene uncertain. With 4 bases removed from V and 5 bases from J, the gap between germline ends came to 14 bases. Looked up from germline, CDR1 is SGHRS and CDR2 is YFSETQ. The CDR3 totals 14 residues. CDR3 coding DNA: TGCGCCAGCAGCCCGGGCCCTTCGGAAGATACGCAGTATTTT. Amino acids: CASSPGPSEDTQYF.

CDR3 nucleotides: TGTGCCTGGGGGCAAGGGGGCCTCACCGGGGAGCTGTTTTTT. This encodes CAWGQGGLTGELFF. The gene calls are TRBV30 and TRBJ2-2; 7 bases map to TRBD1. Germline CDR1 and CDR2: GTSNPN and SVGIG (reference sequence). The CDR3 contains 14 residues. V shed 5 bases, J shed 4 bases, and the junction held 7 bases outside the gene matches. The complete variable domain, with remaining parts taken from reference TRBV30 and TRBJ2-2, reads SQTIHQWPATLVQPVGSPLSLECTVEGTSNPNLYWYRQAAGRGLQLLFYSVGIGQISSEVPQNLSASRPQDRQFILSSKKLLLSDSGFYLCAWGQGGLTGELFFGEGSRLTVL.

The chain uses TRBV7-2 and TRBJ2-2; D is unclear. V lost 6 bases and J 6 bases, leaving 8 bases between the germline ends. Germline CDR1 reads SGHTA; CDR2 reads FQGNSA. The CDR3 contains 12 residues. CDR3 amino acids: CASRTPPGELFF. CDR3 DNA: TGTGCCAGCAGAACTCCCCCCGGGGAGCTGTTTTTT.

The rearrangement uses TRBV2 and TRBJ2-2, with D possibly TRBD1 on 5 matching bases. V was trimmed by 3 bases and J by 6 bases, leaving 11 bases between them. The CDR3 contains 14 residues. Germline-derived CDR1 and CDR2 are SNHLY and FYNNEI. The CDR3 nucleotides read TGTGCCAGCAGTGAGCAGGGAAGGGCCGGGGAGCTGTTTTTT. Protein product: CASSEQGRAGELFF.

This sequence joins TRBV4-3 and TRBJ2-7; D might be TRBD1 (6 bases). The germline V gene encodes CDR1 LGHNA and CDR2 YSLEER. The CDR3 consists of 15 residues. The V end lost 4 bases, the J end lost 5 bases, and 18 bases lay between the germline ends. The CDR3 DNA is TGCGCCAGCAGCCGCATGGGGACACTTCGAGACGAGCAGTACTTC. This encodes CASSRMGTLRDEQYF.

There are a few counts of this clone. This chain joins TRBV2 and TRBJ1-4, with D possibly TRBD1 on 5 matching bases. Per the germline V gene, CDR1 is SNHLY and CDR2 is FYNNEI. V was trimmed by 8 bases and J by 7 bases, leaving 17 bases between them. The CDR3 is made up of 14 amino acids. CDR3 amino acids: CASGGRRDGEKLFF. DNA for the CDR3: TGTGCCAGCGGCGGTCGCAGGGATGGTGAAAAACTGTTTTTT.

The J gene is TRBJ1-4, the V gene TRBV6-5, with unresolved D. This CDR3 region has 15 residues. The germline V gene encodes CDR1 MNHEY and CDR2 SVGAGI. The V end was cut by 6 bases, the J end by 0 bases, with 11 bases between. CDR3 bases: TGTGCCAGCAGCAAAGGCTCGACAACTAATGAAAAACTGTTTTTT. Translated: CASSKGSTTNEKLFF.

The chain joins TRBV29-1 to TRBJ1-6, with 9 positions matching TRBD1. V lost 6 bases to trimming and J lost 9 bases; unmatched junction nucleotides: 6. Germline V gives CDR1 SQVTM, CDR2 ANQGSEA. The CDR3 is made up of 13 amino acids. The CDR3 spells CSVGDRAGSPLHF. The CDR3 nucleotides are TGCAGCGTGGGGGACAGGGCGGGTTCACCCCTCCACTTT.

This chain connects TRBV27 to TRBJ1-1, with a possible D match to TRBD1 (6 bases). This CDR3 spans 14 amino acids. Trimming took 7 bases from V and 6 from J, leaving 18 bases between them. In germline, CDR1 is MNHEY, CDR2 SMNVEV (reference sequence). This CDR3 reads CASTRGPMGAEAFF. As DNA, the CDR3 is TGTGCCAGCACCAGGGGCCCCATGGGCGCTGAAGCTTTCTTT.

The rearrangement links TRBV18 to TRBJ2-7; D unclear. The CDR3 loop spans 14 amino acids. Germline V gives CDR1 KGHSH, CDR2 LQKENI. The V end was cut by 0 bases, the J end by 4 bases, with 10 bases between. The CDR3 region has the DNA TGTGCCAGCTCACCACCGGAGCCGCTGTACGAGCAGTACTTC. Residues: CASSPPEPLYEQYF.

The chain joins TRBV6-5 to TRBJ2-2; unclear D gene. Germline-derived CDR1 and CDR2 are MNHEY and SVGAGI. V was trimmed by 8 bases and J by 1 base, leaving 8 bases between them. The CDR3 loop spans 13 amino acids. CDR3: CASEAKNTGELFF. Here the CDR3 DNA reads TGTGCCAGCGAGGCAAAGAACACCGGGGAGCTGTTTTTT.

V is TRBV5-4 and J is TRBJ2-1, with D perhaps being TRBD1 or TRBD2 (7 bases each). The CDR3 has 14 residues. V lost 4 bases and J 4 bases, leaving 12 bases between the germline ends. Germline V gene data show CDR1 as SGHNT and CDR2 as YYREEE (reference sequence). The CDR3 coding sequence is TGTGCCAGCAGCGGGGGGGGACAGTACAATGAGCAGTTCTTC. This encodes CASSGGGQYNEQFF.

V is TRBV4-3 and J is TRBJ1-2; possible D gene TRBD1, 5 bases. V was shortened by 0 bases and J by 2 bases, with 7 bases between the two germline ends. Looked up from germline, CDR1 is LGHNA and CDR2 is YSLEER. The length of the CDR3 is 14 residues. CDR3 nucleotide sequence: TGCGCCAGCAGCCAAGACAGGGTGAACTATGGCTACACCTTC. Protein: CASSQDRVNYGYTF.

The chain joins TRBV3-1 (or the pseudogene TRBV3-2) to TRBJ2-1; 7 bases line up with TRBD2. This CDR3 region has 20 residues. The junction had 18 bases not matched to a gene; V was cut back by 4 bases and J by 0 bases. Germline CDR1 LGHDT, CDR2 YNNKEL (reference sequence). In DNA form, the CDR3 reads TGTGCCAGCAGCCTTTCTCGCACGGGGGGAGCTACGAGCTCCTACAATGAGCAGTTCTTC. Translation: CASSLSRTGGATSSYNEQFF.

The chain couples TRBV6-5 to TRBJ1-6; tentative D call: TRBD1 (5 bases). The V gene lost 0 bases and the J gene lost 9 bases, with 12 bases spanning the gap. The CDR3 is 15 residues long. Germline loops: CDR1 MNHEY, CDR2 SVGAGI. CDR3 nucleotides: TGTGCCAGCAGTTACTCATCAGGGTTTCTTTCACCCCTCCACTTT. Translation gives CASSYSSGFLSPLHF.

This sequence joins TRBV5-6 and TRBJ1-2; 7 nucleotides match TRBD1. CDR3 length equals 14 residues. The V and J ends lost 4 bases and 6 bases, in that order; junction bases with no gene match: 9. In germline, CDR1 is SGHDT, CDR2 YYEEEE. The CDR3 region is CASSIGQELDGYTF. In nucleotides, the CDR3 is TGTGCCAGCAGCATTGGACAGGAGCTCGATGGCTACACCTTC.

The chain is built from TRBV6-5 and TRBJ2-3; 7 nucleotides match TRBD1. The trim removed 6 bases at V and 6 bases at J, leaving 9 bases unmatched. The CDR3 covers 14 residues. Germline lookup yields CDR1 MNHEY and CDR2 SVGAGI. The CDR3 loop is CASSLQGTGDTQYF. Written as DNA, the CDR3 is TGTGCCAGCAGCTTACAGGGGACGGGGGATACGCAGTATTTT.

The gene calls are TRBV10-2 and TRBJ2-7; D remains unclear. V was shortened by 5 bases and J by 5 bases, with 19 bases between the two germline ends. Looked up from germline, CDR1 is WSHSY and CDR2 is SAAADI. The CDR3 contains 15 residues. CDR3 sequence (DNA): TGCGCCAGCAGTCTTACTGCGGACCCGGACCACGAGCAGTACTTC. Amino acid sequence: CASSLTADPDHEQYF.

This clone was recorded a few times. The CDR3 spells CASSNGYEQYF. The CDR3 DNA follows: TGTGCCAGCTCGAACGGCTACGAGCAGTACTTC. The chain employs TRBV18 and TRBJ2-7; D not resolved. This CDR3 region has 11 residues. CDR1 and CDR2 from the germline V gene are KGHSH and LQKENI. Trimming shortened V by 6 bases and J by 3 bases, and 6 bases separated the two germline ends.

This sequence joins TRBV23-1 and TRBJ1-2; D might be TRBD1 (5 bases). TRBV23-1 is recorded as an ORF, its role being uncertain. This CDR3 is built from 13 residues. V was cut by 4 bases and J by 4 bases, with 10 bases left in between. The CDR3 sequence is CASSPRGFYGYTF. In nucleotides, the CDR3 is TGCGCCAGCAGTCCCCGGGGGTTCTATGGCTACACCTTC.

The CDR3 protein is CASSVGGGTTDTQYF. CDR3 nucleotide sequence: TGTGCCAGCAGCGTAGGGGGGGGAACCACAGATACGCAGTATTTT. J is TRBJ2-3 and V is TRBV9, with 7 bases aligning to TRBD2. CDR3 length: 15 residues. The trim removed 0 bases at V and 2 bases at J, leaving 3 bases unmatched. CDR1 SGDLS and CDR2 YYNGEE come from the germline V gene.

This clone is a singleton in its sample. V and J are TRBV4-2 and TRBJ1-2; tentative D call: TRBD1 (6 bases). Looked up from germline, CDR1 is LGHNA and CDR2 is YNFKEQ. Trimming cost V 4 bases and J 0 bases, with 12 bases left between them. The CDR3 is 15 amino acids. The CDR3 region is CASSRDRTTNYGYTF. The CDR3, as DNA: TGTGCCAGCAGCCGAGACAGGACCACTAACTATGGCTACACCTTC.

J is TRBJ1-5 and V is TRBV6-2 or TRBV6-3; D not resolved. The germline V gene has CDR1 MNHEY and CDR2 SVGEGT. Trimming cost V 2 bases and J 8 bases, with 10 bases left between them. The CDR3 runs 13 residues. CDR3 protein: CASSYKDREPQHF. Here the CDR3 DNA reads TGTGCCAGCAGTTACAAAGACCGGGAGCCCCAGCATTTT.

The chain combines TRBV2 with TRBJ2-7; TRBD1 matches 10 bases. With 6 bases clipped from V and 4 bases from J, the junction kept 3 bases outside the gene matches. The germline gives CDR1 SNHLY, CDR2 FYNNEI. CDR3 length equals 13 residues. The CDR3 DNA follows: TGTGCCAGCAGGAGGGACAGGGGTTACGAGCAGTACTTC. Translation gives CASRRDRGYEQYF. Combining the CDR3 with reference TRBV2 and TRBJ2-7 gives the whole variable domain EPEVTQTPSHQVTQMGQEVILRCVPISNHLYFYWYRQILGQKVEFLVSFYNNEISEKSEIFDDQFSVERPDGSNFTLKIRSTKLEDSAMYFCASRRDRGYEQYFGPGTRLTVT.

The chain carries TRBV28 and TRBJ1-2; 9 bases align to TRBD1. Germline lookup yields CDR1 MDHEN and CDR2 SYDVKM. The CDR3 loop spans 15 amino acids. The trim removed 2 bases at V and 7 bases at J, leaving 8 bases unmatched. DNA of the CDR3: TGTGCCAGCAGTTTACAGGGGACAGGGCACCCTGGCTACACCTTC. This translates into CASSLQGTGHPGYTF.

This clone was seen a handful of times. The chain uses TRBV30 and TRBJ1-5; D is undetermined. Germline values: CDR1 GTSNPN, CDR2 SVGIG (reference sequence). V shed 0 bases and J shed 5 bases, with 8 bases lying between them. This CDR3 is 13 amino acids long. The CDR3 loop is CAWSVRTDQPQHF. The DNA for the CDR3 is TGTGCCTGGAGTGTACGGACGGATCAGCCCCAGCATTTT.